This entry lists 9 T cell receptor beta chains sequenced from one sample in a study of cytomegalovirus exposure and HLA in healthy donors. The PCR ran on 60 Vbeta and 13 Jbeta primers. Data came from immunoSEQ multiplex PCR; TCRdb stores just in-frame clones and leaves some out. The table lists approximately 54,000 clones, with about 6.7% in the top ten. The sample was PBMCs. These receptors all come from a middle-aged woman in good health and CMV-seronegative.

The chain carries TRBV19 and TRBJ1-1; D is ambiguous. This CDR3 spans 18 amino acids. Germline-derived CDR1 and CDR2 are LNHDA and SQIVND (reference sequence). Trimming stripped 3 bases from V and 4 bases from J, with 24 bases between. CDR3 residues: CASSIPPGWQSSATEAFF. CDR3 sequence (DNA): TGTGCCAGTAGTATCCCCCCGGGTTGGCAATCATCGGCCACTGAAGCTTTCTTT.

V is TRBV19 and J is TRBJ1-5; no reliable D call. CDR3 length equals 13 residues. V was pared by 1 base and J by 6 bases, with 7 bases between. From germline, CDR1 is LNHDA and CDR2 SQIVND (reference sequence). This CDR3 is CASSIATSQPQHF. The DNA for the CDR3 is TGTGCCAGTAGTATAGCCACTTCTCAGCCCCAGCATTTT.

This chain uses TRBV7-2 with TRBJ2-7; 10 bases align to TRBD2. Looked up from germline, CDR1 is SGHTA and CDR2 is FQGNSA. V lost 2 bases and J lost 3; bases outside the gene matches: 4. The CDR3 is 15 amino acids. The CDR3 sequence: CASSLQREGNYEQYF. CDR3 nucleotides: TGTGCCAGCAGCTTACAGCGGGAGGGTAACTACGAGCAGTACTTC.

About this clone itself: The same CDR3 can be traced to other DNA sequences in this sample. The rearrangement uses TRBV21-1 and TRBJ1-2. TRBV21-1 represents a pseudogene. The CDR3 covers 11 residues. The CDR3 protein is CASSKEGGGTF. DNA of the CDR3: TGTGCCAGCAGCAAAGAGGGGGGGGGAACCTTC.

The V call is TRBV7-3, the J call TRBJ2-7; D possibly corresponds to TRBD1 (6 bases). The CDR3 contains 14 residues. V was cut by 1 base and J by 4 bases, with 11 bases left in between. CDR1 is SGHTA, CDR2 FQGTGA, per germline. CDR3 in amino acids: CASSLSGQSYEQYF. Here the CDR3 DNA reads TGTGCCAGCAGCTTAAGTGGACAGTCGTACGAGCAGTACTTC.

The V gene is TRBV29-1, the J gene TRBJ1-1, with D possibly matching TRBD1 (6 bases). CDR1 is SQVTM, CDR2 ANQGSEA, per germline. The CDR3 loop spans 13 amino acids. The ends were cut back, 4 bases at V and 1 base at J, with 10 bases in the middle. The CDR3 DNA is TGCAGCGTTGCACAGGGCGGGAACACTGAAGCTTTCTTT. Its translation: CSVAQGGNTEAFF.

The chain carries TRBV19 and TRBJ2-7, with D maybe TRBD1 (5 bases). Germline V gene lookup returns CDR1 LNHDA and CDR2 SQIVND (reference sequence). Trimming removed 1 base at V and 2 bases at J, with 12 bases between. CDR3 length: 15 residues. This CDR3 reads CASSIGVTGTYEQYF. CDR3 nucleotides: TGTGCCAGTAGTATAGGAGTAACAGGTACCTACGAGCAGTACTTC.

J is TRBJ1-3 and V is TRBV18; 8 positions agree with TRBD1. The CDR3 sequence is 16 residues long. V lost 4 bases to trimming and J lost 4 bases; unmatched junction nucleotides: 9. Germline CDR1 reads KGHSH; CDR2 reads LQKENI. CDR3 sequence: CASSQDTTGEGNTIYF. Here the CDR3 DNA reads TGTGCCAGCTCACAAGATACGACAGGGGAAGGAAACACCATATATTTT.

The chain recombines TRBV13 with TRBJ2-2; TRBD2 matches at 10 bases. Germline CDR1 PRHDT, CDR2 FYEKMQ (reference sequence). The J segment lost 5 bases and the V segment lost 2 bases, leaving 5 bases of the junction unmatched. There are 16 residues in the CDR3. CDR3 sequence reads: CASSLKAGGRTGELFF. CDR3 bases: TGTGCCAGCAGCTTAAAAGCGGGAGGGCGGACCGGGGAGCTGTTTTTT.